These T cell receptor beta chains were read from a single sample in a study of response to subunit inactivated influenza vaccine. One entry per CDR3 protein results from TCRdb running MiXCR on the RT-PCR reads. The table shows around 540,000 distinct CDR3 sequences, with about 10% occurring only once. The sequencing used PBMCs from blood, collected on the day of vaccination. These receptors came from a man in his forties or fifties who received an inactivated influenza vaccine. CDR3s include the opening cysteine and the closing phenylalanine or tryptophan. The D gene is left open where the match is weak. Where a row states a size, it is once, few, many or the class of an expanded clone; other rows omit it.

TRBJ2-7	NA	TRBV6-1	NA	TGTGCCAGCATATCGGGGCTCTCCTACGAGCAGTACTTC	CASISGLSYEQYF
TRBJ2-7	NA	TRBV6-2/TRBV6-3	few	TGTGCCAGCAGTTACTCGGCGGGGACCTACGAGCAGTACTTC	CASSYSAGTYEQYF
TRBJ2-1	TRBD2	TRBV20-1	NA	TGCAGTGCCAAGGCCCACGGGAGGAGCTATGAGCAGTTCTTC	CSAKAHGRSYEQFF
TRBJ2-3	NA	TRBV4-1	NA	TGCGCCAGCAGCCAAGAAGGGCGAAGGGATACGCAGTATTTT	CASSQEGRRDTQYF
TRBJ2-7	TRBD1	TRBV20-1	NA	TGCAGTGCTACTGCCGGGGACAGGGTTTTCGACGAGCAGTACTTC	CSATAGDRVFDEQYF
TRBJ2-7	TRBD2	TRBV7-2	few	TGTGCCAGCAGCTTCGAGCGGGACCGGTACGAGCAGTACTTC	CASSFERDRYEQYF
TRBJ1-2	TRBD1	TRBV6-5	NA	TGTGCCAGCAGTTACTCGACAGGGTCATACTATGGCTACACCTTC	CASSYSTGSYYGYTF
TRBJ1-1	NA	TRBV28	few	TGTGCCAGCAGACGCCCTGACACTCCGGCCACTGAAGCTTTCTTT	CASRRPDTPATEAFF
TRBJ2-5	NA	TRBV2	many	TGTGCCAGCAACACCGGGAGTGGGACCCAGTACTTC	CASNTGSGTQYF
TRBJ2-5	NA	TRBV10-1	NA	TGCGCCAGCAGTGACGCTGAGAGACAAGAGACCCAGTACTTC	CASSDAERQETQYF
TRBJ2-6	NA	TRBV11-2	few	TGTGCCAGCAGCTTCGGCTCAGGTAGACCAGGTTCTGGGGCCAACGTCCTGACTTTC	CASSFGSGRPGSGANVLTF
TRBJ1-1	NA	TRBV6-1	NA	TGTGCCAGCAGGGCAGGGCTTTTGAACACTGAAGCTTTCTTT	CASRAGLLNTEAFF
TRBJ2-7	NA	TRBV7-8	NA	TGTGCCAGCAGCTTAGCGTCAGGGGGGGGAGAGCAGTACTTC	CASSLASGGGEQYF
TRBJ1-6	NA	TRBV12-3/TRBV12-4	NA	TGTGCCAGCAGACCGAAGGGGGGACAACTCTATAATTCACCCCTCCACTTT	CASRPKGGQLYNSPLHF